The present TCR beta chain was sequenced within a study of regulatory T cells in long-lasting Graves disease. In germline, CDR1 is MDHEN, CDR2 SYDVKM. The CDR3 totals 15 residues. The V end was cut by 6 bases, the J end by 1 base, with 13 bases between. Both iRepertoire HTBI primers and Arm-PCR of CDR3 regions were used to build the TCR beta libraries. Authors' processing steps: The identification of about 68 TRBV and approximately 13 TRBJ segments was made across samples. TCRdb reanalysed the multiplex PCR reads using MiXCR and keeps one entry per CDR3 protein. TCRdb, not the original authors, processed these V and J calls. Among roughly 380,000 distinct CDR3 sequences, approximately 15% were seen once, and the ten largest hold about 27%. Specified time point: newly diagnosed GD, antithyroid drugs for less than 3 months. PBMC RNA was the source of the TCR library. The study's findings and limits: Less diverse TCR repertoires were seen in persistent Graves' patients than in newly diagnosed ones.

This clonotype appeared many times. Antigen specificity is unknown. This sample was also put to use in a study of T cells in Graves' hyperthyroidism and ophthalmopathy. That investigation notes: Clinical symptoms, serum thyroxine and TRAb, thyroid ultrasound and orbital computed tomography together formed the diagnostic basis.

This sample comprised peripheral blood mononuclear cells (PBMCs), obtained at new diagnosis, from a patient treated with antithyroid drugs. The chain combines TRBV28 with TRBJ1-5, with D perhaps TRBD1 (5 bases). The receptor comes from a man between 40 and 49 years old with Graves disease. In nucleotides, the CDR3 is TGTGCCAGCAGGGCGGGGGGAGGGAGCAATCAGCCCCAGCATTTT. Protein sequence: CASRAGGGSNQPQHF. Full variable domain (outside the CDR3, taken from reference TRBV28 and TRBJ1-5): DVKVTQSSRYLVKRTGEKVFLECVQDMDHENMFWYRQDPGLGLRLIYFSYDVKMKEKGDIPEGYSVSREKKERFSLILESASTNQTSMYLCASRAGGGSNQPQHFGDGTRLSIL.